The rows below give T cell receptor beta chains drawn from one sample of a study of blood T cell repertoires in COVID-19. Sequencing was performed with immunoSEQ multiplex PCR; in TCRdb, only in-frame clones are kept and a portion is missing. The sample gives a few hundred thousand clones, about 90% of which show up once; about 2.2% is in the top ten. Sequencing was carried out using peripheral blood. Receptor source: a woman aged 45-59 years with acute or convalescent COVID-19. Each CDR3 is given with its conserved first and last residue. The order of the fields is D gene, clone size, J gene, V gene, CDR3 protein, CDR3 DNA. A D gene is named only where the DNA matches it firmly. The size entry is marked missing in some rows and otherwise reads once, few, many or a size class.

. . TRBJ2-3 TRBV7-3 CASSLTSAPGTQYF TGTGCCAGCAGCCTGACAAGCGCCCCAGGGACGCAGTATTTT
. . TRBJ1-5 TRBV18 CASSLQGQPQHF TGTGCCAGCTCGCTTCAGGGACAGCCCCAGCATTTT
. . TRBJ1-1 TRBV5-1 CASSTVLNTEAFF TGCGCCAGCAGCACGGTCTTGAACACTGAAGCTTTCTTT
TRBD2 . TRBJ2-7 TRBV7-9 CASSSGLAGGRLYEQYF TGTGCCAGCAGCTCGGGACTAGCGGGAGGGAGATTGTACGAGCAGTACTTC
TRBD1 . TRBJ1-1 TRBV19 CASRFLRQGSRTEAFF TGTGCCAGTAGGTTCCTTCGACAGGGTTCGAGGACTGAAGCTTTCTTT
TRBD1 once TRBJ1-1 TRBV2 CASSPGQLNTEAFF TGTGCCAGCAGTCCGGGACAGTTGAACACTGAAGCTTTCTTT
TRBD2 . TRBJ2-1 TRBV19 CASSIITSGYYNEQFF TGTGCCAGTAGTATCATAACTAGCGGGTACTACAATGAGCAGTTCTTC
TRBD2 . TRBJ2-1 TRBV19 CASSTAWSGGVEFF TGTGCCAGTAGTACGGCCTGGAGCGGGGGTGTCGAGTTCTTC
TRBD1 . TRBJ1-3 TRBV18 CASSPAGGSGNTIYF TGTGCCAGCTCACCTGCAGGGGGCTCTGGAAACACCATATATTTT
TRBD1 . TRBJ1-5 TRBV30 CAWGGGQGNQPQHF TGTGCCTGGGGCGGGGGACAGGGGAATCAGCCCCAGCATTTT
TRBD1 . TRBJ2-5 TRBV5-1 CASSLSGTGTETQYF TGCGCCAGCAGCTTATCCGGGACAGGGACAGAGACCCAGTACTTC
. . TRBJ1-5 TRBV7-2 CASSSAAGGKPQHF TGTGCCAGCAGCTCCGCCGCAGGTGGTAAGCCCCAGCATTTT
TRBD1 once TRBJ1-2 TRBV7-6 CASSSGTGIYGYTF TGTGCCAGCAGCTCGGGGACAGGAATCTATGGCTACACCTTC
TRBD1 . TRBJ2-7 TRBV7-9 CASSPQSVGQAQQYF TGTGCCAGCAGCCCGCAGTCCGTGGGACAGGCACAGCAGTACTTC
. . TRBJ2-2 TRBV2 CASQGIAGTGELFF TGTGCCAGTCAGGGAATCGCCGGCACCGGGGAGCTGTTTTTT
. . TRBJ1-1 TRBV7-3 CASSLQNGHSNTEAFF TGTGCCAGCAGTTTACAAAACGGACACTCCAACACTGAAGCTTTCTTT
. . TRBJ2-1 TRBV7-9 CASSLDFFEQFF TGTGCCAGCAGCTTAGACTTTTTTGAGCAGTTCTTC
. . TRBJ2-3 TRBV19 CASRLEYTQYF TGTGCCAGTAGATTAGAATATACGCAGTATTTT
. . TRBJ1-1 TRBV7-9 CASSIRNRLLTPEAFF TGTGCCAGCAGCATACGCAATAGACTCCTAACCCCCGAAGCTTTCTTT
TRBD2 . TRBJ2-3 TRBV7-2 CASSPGGLATDTQYF TGTGCCAGCAGCCCCGGGGGACTAGCTACAGATACGCAGTATTTT
. . TRBJ2-7 TRBV30 CAWSAAPYEQYF TGTGCCTGGAGTGCTGCGCCCTACGAGCAGTACTTC
. . TRBJ1-2 TRBV9 CASSVGQTPNYGYTF TGTGCCAGCAGCGTAGGACAGACGCCTAACTATGGCTACACCTTC
. . TRBJ2-7 TRBV7-2 CASSLREGSSYEQYF TGTGCCAGCAGCTTAAGGGAAGGGAGCTCCTACGAGCAGTACTTC
. . TRBJ2-7 TRBV19 CASKFTDSYEQYF TGTGCCAGTAAGTTTACAGACTCCTACGAGCAGTACTTC
. . TRBJ2-7 TRBV5-4 CASSIQGRPYEQYF TGTGCCAGCAGCATACAGGGTCGGCCTTACGAGCAGTACTTC
. . TRBJ2-3 TRBV4-3 CASSQDFGGADTQYF TGCGCCAGCAGCCAAGATTTCGGGGGAGCAGATACGCAGTATTTT
. . TRBJ2-1 TRBV7-2 CASSLAGGPGNEQFF TGTGCCAGCAGCTTAGCGGGGGGGCCCGGCAATGAGCAGTTCTTC
TRBD2 . TRBJ2-3 TRBV7-2 CASRGPGLAADTQYF TGTGCCAGCAGAGGACCGGGACTAGCGGCAGATACGCAGTATTTT
. . TRBJ2-2 TRBV6-2/TRBV6-3 CASSPGVTGELFF TGTGCCAGCAGTCCGGGTGTCACCGGGGAGCTGTTTTTT
TRBD1 . TRBJ1-2 TRBV7-8 CASSPPGQDTFYGYTF TGTGCCAGCAGCCCACCGGGACAGGACACGTTCTATGGCTACACCTTC
. . TRBJ1-1 TRBV6-6 CASWGAEAFF TGTGCCAGCTGGGGAGCGGAAGCTTTCTTT
. . TRBJ1-5 TRBV6-5 CATDLGGFGNQPQHF TGTGCCACCGACTTAGGAGGGTTCGGCAATCAGCCCCAGCATTTT
TRBD1 . TRBJ2-4 TRBV6-5 CASSLDRALRNIQYF TGTGCCAGCAGTCTGGACAGGGCCCTTAGAAACATTCAGTACTTC
. . TRBJ2-7 TRBV5-4 CASSLAGPYEQYF TGTGCCAGCAGCTTGGCAGGCCCCTACGAGCAGTACTTC
TRBD2 once TRBJ2-1 TRBV7-9 CASSPTSGTYNEQFF TGTGCCAGCAGCCCAACTAGCGGAACTTACAATGAGCAGTTCTTC
. . TRBJ2-7 TRBV6-5 CASSTGDSAWRYF TGTGCCAGCAGTACTGGGGACTCCGCATGGCGGTACTTC
. . TRBJ2-5 TRBV30 CAWSSPKETQYF TGTGCCTGGAGTTCCCCAAAAGAGACCCAGTACTTC
TRBD2 . TRBJ2-3 TRBV7-9 CASSQGLAVTDTQYF TGTGCCAGCAGCCAGGGACTAGCGGTCACAGATACGCAGTATTTT
. . TRBJ1-5 TRBV4-1 CASSQWVLANQPQHF TGCGCCAGCAGCCAATGGGTCTTAGCGAATCAGCCCCAGCATTTT
. . TRBJ2-3 TRBV5-6 CASSLFQAGWTDTQYF TGTGCCAGCAGCTTGTTCCAGGCAGGATGGACAGATACGCAGTATTTT
TRBD1 . TRBJ2-4 TRBV6-4 CASRVQGAKNIQYF TGTGCCAGCAGGGTACAGGGGGCCAAAAACATTCAGTACTTC
TRBD1 . TRBJ1-3 TRBV7-8 CASSSLREQGGAPGNTIYF TGTGCCAGCAGCTCTCTTAGGGAACAGGGGGGGGCGCCCGGAAACACCATATATTTT
TRBD1 . TRBJ2-2 TRBV5-1 CASSLVPTGGTGELFF TGCGCCAGCAGCTTGGTCCCAACAGGGGGCACCGGGGAGCTGTTTTTT
TRBD1 . TRBJ1-6 TRBV10-2 CASSEGDSLPNSPLHF TGCGCCAGCAGTGAGGGGGACAGTCTACCTAATTCACCCCTCCACTTT
TRBD2 . TRBJ2-7 TRBV7-2 CASSLSLAGGTYEQYF TGTGCCAGCAGCTTAAGCCTAGCGGGGGGAACCTACGAGCAGTACTTC
TRBD1 . TRBJ2-7 TRBV6-4 CASSTLPLGDRSWEQYF TGTGCCAGCAGTACACTCCCCTTAGGGGACAGGTCCTGGGAGCAGTACTTC
TRBD1 . TRBJ1-1 TRBV6-5 CASSSWTGGLFAFF TGTGCCAGCAGTTCCTGGACAGGGGGCTTATTTGCTTTCTTT
. . TRBJ2-2 TRBV5-4 CASAIGGASNTGELFF TGTGCCAGCGCCATAGGGGGGGCGTCGAACACCGGGGAGCTGTTTTTT
TRBD2 . TRBJ2-3 TRBV9 CASSAHRGGTDTQYF TGTGCCAGCAGCGCGCATCGGGGGGGCACAGATACGCAGTATTTT
. . TRBJ2-7 TRBV6-5 CASSYQTGLEQYF TGTGCCAGCAGTTACCAGACAGGTCTCGAGCAGTACTTC
. . TRBJ2-1 TRBV5-1 CASSLSLPAVNEQFF TGCGCCAGCAGCTTGAGTCTCCCTGCGGTAAATGAGCAGTTCTTC
TRBD2 . TRBJ2-3 TRBV7-8 CASSPRTSWGWDTQYF TGTGCCAGCAGCCCCAGGACTAGCTGGGGGTGGGATACGCAGTATTTT
. . TRBJ2-5 TRBV10-2 CASSEAETQYF TGCGCCAGCAGTGAGGCGGAGACCCAGTACTTC
TRBD2 . TRBJ2-2 TRBV19 CASSDSGGAAGELFF TGTGCCAGTAGTGATAGCGGGGGTGCCGCCGGGGAGCTGTTTTTT
TRBD1 . TRBJ1-5 TRBV6-5 CASSSQGAGNQPQHF TGTGCCAGCAGTTCACAGGGGGCGGGCAATCAGCCCCAGCATTTT
TRBD2 . TRBJ2-1 TRBV5-1 CASSLAGGPNEQFF TGCGCCAGCAGCCTAGCGGGGGGGCCCAATGAGCAGTTCTTC
TRBD2 . TRBJ2-3 TRBV7-6 CASTGGTSGSTDTQYF TGTGCCAGCACCGGTGGGACTAGCGGAAGCACAGATACGCAGTATTTT
TRBD2 few TRBJ2-7 TRBV18 CASSPLFISGVINEQYF TGTGCCAGCTCACCACTTTTTATTAGCGGGGTAATCAACGAGCAGTACTTC
. . TRBJ1-2 TRBV2 CASSEAGEGPGYTF TGTGCCAGCAGTGAAGCCGGAGAGGGTCCTGGCTACACCTTC
TRBD2 . TRBJ2-5 TRBV2 CASRPLSGGAGTQYF TGTGCCAGCAGGCCACTTAGCGGGGGGGCCGGGACCCAGTACTTC